Listed below are T cell receptor beta chains from one sample, sequenced in a study of blood T cell repertoires in COVID-19. Sequencing was performed with immunoSEQ multiplex PCR; in TCRdb, only in-frame clones are kept and a portion is missing. In the table there are 90,000 to 150,000 clones, around four fifths of which are singletons. Material: peripheral blood. The receptors come from a human donor in a cohort sampled during active COVID-19. Each CDR3 is given with its conserved first and last residue. The order of the fields is clone size, V gene, D gene, J gene, CDR3 DNA, CDR3 protein. The D gene is left open where the match is weak. Size is stated for part of the rows, as once, few or many counts, or as a class when the clone is expanded.

>NA|TRBV2|NA|TRBJ2-1
TGTGCCAGCAGTGAAGTCCGGGGCGGGGATCGGTTCTTC
CASSEVRGGDRFF
>NA|TRBV5-1|NA|TRBJ1-1
TGCGCCAGCAGCTTGGCCTCGATCGGGGAGGGGGCTTTCTTT
CASSLASIGEGAFF
>NA|TRBV19|NA|TRBJ1-1
TGTGCCAGTAGTTCGGGGGGCCTGGGAGCTTTCTTT
CASSSGGLGAFF
>NA|TRBV11-2|NA|TRBJ2-5
TGTGCCAGCAGCTTACGAGGGAACCAAGAGACCCAGTACTTC
CASSLRGNQETQYF
>NA|TRBV19|NA|TRBJ2-6
TGTGCCAGTAGTGGGCTCTCTGGGGCCAACGTCCTGACTTTC
CASSGLSGANVLTF
>NA|TRBV18|TRBD1|TRBJ1-3
TGTGCCAGCTCATCTCAGGGGGCAAACACCATATATTTT
CASSSQGANTIYF
>NA|TRBV6-5|NA|TRBJ2-5
TGTGCCAGCAGGAGAGGACAGTCGGGCGGGGAGACCCAGTACTTC
CASRRGQSGGETQYF
>once|TRBV4-1|TRBD2|TRBJ2-3
TGCGCCAGCAGCCCAGGGACTAGCGGGGGGGCGACAGATACGCAGTATTTT
CASSPGTSGGATDTQYF
>NA|TRBV9|TRBD1|TRBJ1-6
TGTGCCAGCAGCCCGGGACAGGGGGGGAATGGTTCACCCCTCCACTTT
CASSPGQGGNGSPLHF
>NA|TRBV7-9|TRBD1|TRBJ2-7
TGTGCCAGCAGCTCTCCAGCGGACAGGGCCTCCTACGAGCAGTACTTC
CASSSPADRASYEQYF
>NA|TRBV5-6|NA|TRBJ1-3
TGTGCCAGCAGCCCCTTCATGGGGCCTCGGGACACCATATATTTT
CASSPFMGPRDTIYF
>NA|TRBV3-1/TRBV3-2|NA|TRBJ2-5
TGTGCCAGCAGCCAAGCAGGGTCGGAGACCCAGTACTTC
CASSQAGSETQYF
>NA|TRBV28|NA|TRBJ2-7
TGTGCCAGCAGTTTAGGGCAGATCTACGAGCAGTACTTC
CASSLGQIYEQYF
>NA|TRBV4-3|TRBD2|TRBJ2-6
TGCGCCAGCAGCCAAGAAAACCCTAGCGGGTTCTCTGGGGCCAACGTCCTGACTTTC
CASSQENPSGFSGANVLTF
>NA|TRBV24-1|TRBD1|TRBJ1-5
TGTGCCACCAGTGACTCCGGGACAGGGGGTCAGCCCCAGCATTTT
CATSDSGTGGQPQHF
>medium-sized|TRBV5-4|NA|TRBJ1-1
TGTGCCAGCAGCTTGGCGGGGGAGGGGGACACTGAAGCTTTCTTT
CASSLAGEGDTEAFF
>NA|TRBV5-1|TRBD2|TRBJ2-5
TGCGCCAGCAGCCTGAATGCGGGGGGGGAGACCCAGTACTTC
CASSLNAGGETQYF
>NA|TRBV5-4|TRBD1|TRBJ1-3
TGTGCCAGCAGCTTGGGACAGGGGGGAAGCTCTGGAAACACCATATATTTT
CASSLGQGGSSGNTIYF
>NA|TRBV19|NA|TRBJ2-1
TGTGCCAGTAGTATACCCCTCGGGACTGGATCCTACAATGAGCAGTTCTTC
CASSIPLGTGSYNEQFF
>NA|TRBV7-9|NA|TRBJ2-7
TGTGCCAGCAGCTTAGTACCCGGAAACAGGCTTCATTTTGAGCAGTACTTC
CASSLVPGNRLHFEQYF